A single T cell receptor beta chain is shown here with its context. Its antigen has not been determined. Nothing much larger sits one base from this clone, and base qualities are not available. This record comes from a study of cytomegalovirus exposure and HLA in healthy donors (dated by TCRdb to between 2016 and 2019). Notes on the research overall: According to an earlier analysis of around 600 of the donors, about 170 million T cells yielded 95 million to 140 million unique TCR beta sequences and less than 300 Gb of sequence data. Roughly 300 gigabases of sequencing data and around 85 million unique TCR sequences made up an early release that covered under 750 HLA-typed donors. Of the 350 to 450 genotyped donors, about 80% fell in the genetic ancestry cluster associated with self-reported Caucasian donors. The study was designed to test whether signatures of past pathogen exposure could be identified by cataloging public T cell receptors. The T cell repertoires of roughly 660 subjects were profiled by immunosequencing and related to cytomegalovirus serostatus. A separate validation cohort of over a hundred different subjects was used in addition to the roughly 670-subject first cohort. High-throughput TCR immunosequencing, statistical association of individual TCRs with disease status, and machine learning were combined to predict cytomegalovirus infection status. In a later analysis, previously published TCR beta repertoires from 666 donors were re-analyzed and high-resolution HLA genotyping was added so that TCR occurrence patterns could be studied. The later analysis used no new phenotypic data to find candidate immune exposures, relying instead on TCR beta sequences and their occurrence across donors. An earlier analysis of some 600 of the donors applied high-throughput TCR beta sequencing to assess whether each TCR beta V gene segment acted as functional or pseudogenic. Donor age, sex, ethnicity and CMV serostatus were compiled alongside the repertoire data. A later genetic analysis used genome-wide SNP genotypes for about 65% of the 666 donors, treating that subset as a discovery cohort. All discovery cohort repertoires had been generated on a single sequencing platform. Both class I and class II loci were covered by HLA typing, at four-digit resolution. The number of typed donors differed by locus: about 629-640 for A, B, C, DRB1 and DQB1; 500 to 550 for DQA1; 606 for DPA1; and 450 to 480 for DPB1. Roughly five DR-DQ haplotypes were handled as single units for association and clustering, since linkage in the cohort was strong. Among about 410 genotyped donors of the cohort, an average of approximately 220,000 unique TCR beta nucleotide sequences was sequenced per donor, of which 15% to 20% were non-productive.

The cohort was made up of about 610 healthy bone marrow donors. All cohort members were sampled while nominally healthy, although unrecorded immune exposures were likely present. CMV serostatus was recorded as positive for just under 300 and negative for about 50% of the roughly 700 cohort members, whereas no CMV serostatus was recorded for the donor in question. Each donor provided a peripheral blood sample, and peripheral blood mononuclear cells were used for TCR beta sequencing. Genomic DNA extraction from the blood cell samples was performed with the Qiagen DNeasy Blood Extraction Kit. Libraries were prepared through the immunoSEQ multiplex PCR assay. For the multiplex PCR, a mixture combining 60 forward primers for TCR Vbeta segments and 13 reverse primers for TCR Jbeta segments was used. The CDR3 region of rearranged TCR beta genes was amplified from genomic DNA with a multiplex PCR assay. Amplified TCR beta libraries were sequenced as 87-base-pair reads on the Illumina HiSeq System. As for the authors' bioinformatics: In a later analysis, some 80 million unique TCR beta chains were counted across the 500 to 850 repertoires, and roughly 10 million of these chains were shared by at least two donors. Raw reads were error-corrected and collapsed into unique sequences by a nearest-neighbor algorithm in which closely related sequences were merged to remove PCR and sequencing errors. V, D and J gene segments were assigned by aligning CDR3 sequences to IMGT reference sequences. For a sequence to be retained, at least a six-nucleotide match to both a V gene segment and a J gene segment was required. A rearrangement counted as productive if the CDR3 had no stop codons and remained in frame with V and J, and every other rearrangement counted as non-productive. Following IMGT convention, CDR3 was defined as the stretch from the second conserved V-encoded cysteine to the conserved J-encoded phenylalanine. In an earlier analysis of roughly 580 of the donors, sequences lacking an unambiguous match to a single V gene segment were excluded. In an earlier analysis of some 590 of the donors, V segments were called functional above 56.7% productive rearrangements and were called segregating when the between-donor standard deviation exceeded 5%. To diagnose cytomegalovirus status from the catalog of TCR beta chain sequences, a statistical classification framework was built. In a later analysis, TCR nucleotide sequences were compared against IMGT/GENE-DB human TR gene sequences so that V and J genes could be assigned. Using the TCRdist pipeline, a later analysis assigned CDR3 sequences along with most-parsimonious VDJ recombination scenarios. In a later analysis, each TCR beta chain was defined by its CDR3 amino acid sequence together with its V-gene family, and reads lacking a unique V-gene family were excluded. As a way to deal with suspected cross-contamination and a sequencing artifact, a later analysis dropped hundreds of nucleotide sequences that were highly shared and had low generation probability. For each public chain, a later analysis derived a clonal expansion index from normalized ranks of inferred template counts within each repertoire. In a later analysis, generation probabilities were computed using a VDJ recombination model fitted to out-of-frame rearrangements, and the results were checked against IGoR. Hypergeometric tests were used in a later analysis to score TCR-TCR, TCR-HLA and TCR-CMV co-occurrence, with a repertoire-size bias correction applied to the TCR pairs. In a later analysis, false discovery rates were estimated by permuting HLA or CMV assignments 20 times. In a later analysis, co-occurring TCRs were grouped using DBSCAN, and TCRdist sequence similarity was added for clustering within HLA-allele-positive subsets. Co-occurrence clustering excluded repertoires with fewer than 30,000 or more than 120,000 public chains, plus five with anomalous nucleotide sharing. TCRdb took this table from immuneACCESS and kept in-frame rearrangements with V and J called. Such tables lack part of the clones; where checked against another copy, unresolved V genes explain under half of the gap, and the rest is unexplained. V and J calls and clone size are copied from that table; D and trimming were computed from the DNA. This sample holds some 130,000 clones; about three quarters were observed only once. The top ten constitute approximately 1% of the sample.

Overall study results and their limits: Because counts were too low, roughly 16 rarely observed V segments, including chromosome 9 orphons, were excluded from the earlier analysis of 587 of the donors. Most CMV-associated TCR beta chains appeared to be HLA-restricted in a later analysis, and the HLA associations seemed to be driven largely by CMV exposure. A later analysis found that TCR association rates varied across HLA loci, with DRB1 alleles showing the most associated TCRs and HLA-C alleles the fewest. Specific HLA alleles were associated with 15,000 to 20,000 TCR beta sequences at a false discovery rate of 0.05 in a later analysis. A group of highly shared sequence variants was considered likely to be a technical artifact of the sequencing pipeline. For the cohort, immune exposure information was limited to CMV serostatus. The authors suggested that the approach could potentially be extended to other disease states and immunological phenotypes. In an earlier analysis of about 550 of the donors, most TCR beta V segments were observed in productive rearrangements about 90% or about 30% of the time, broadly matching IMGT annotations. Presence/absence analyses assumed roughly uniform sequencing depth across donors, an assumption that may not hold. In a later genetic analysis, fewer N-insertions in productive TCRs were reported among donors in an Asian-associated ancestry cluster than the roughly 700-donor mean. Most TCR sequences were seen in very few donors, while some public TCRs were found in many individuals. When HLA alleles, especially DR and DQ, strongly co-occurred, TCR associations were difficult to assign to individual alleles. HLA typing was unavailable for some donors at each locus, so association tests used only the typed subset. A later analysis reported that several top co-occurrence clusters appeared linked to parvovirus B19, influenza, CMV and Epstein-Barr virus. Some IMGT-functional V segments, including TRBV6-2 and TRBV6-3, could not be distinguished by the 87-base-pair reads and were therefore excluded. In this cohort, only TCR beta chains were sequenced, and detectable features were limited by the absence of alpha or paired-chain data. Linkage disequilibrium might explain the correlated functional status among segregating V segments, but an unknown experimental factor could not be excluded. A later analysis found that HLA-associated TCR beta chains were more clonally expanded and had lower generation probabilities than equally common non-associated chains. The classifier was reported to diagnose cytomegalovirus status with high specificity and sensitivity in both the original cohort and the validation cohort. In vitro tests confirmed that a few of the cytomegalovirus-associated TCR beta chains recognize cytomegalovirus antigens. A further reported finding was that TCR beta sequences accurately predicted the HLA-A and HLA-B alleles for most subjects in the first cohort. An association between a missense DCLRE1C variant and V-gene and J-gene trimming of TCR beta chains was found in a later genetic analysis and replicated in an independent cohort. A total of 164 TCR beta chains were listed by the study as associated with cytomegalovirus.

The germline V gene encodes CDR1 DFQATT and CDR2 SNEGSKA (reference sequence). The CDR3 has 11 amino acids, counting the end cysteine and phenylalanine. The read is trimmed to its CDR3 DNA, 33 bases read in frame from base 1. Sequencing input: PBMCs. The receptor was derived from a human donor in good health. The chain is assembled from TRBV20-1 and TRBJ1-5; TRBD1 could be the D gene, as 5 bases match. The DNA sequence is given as TGCAGGGGGGGGGAAAGCCAGCCCCAGCATTTT. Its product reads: CRGGESQPQHF.